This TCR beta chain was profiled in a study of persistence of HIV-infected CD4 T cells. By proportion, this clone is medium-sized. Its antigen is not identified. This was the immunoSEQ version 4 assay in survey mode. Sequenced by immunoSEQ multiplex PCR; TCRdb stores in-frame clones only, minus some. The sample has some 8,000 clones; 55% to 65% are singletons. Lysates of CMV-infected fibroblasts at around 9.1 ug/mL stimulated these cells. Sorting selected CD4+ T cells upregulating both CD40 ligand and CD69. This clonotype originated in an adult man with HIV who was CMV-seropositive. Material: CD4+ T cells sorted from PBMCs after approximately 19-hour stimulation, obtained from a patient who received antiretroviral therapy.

The CDR3 DNA follows: TGTGCCAGCAGTGATGGCAGGGGGCGCGACTGGAACACTGAAGCTTTCTTT. This translates into CASSDGRGRDWNTEAFF. V and J are TRBV2 and TRBJ1-1; 8 positions match TRBD1. J was trimmed by 1 base and V by 3 bases; bases with no gene match: 10. CDR3 size: 17 residues. The germline gives CDR1 SNHLY, CDR2 FYNNEI.